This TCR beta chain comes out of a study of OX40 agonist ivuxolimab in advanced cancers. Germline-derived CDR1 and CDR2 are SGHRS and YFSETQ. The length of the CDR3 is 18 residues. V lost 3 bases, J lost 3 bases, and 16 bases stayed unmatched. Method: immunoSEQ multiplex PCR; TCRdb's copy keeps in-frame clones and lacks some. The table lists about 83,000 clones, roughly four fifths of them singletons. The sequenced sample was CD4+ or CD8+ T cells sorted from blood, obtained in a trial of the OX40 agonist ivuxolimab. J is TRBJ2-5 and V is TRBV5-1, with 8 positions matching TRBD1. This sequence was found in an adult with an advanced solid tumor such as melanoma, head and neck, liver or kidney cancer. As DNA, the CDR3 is TGCGCCAGCAGCTCCCCTGACCTCGGACAGGGAGACGAAGAGACCCAGTACTTC. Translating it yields CASSSPDLGQGDEETQYF.